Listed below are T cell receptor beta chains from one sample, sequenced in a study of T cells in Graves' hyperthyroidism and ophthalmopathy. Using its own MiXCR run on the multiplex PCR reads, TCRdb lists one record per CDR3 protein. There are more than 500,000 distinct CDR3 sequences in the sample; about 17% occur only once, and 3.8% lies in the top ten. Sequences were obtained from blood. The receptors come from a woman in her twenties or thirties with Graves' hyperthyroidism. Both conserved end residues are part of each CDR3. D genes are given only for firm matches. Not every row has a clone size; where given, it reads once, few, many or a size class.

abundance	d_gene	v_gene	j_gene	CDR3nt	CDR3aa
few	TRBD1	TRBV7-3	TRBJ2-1	TGTGCCAGCAGCTTTAGCCGGGACAGCTCCTACAATGAGCAGTTCTTC	CASSFSRDSSYNEQFF
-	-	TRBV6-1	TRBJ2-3	TGTGCCAGCAGTGACGGCGATGTGGTCGCAGATACGCAGTATTTT	CASSDGDVVADTQYF
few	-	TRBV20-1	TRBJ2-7	TGCAGTGCTAGAGATATGGAGGGGCCATTATCCTACGAGCAGTACTTC	CSARDMEGPLSYEQYF
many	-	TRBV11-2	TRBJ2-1	TGTGCCAGCAGCCCGCCTACCAATGAGCAGTTCTTC	CASSPPTNEQFF
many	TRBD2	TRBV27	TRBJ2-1	TGTGCCAGCAGTTTATCGGTGCTAGCGGGAGTATATGAGCAGTTCTTC	CASSLSVLAGVYEQFF
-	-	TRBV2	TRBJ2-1	TGTGCCAACAGTTTGTCGGGCGGCCTCAATGAGCAGTTCTTC	CANSLSGGLNEQFF
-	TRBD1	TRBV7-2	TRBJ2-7	TGTGCCAGCAGCCGAAGGGGGCGCGAGCAGTACTTC	CASSRRGREQYF
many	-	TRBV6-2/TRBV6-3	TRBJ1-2	TGTGCCAGCAGTGCCCAGGGACCTAACTATGGCTACACCTTC	CASSAQGPNYGYTF
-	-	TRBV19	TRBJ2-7	TGTGCCAGTAGTATAGGGGCGGAGGGTACTCTCTACGAGCAGTACTTC	CASSIGAEGTLYEQYF
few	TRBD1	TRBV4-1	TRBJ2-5	TGCGCCAGCAGCCAAGGGAGGACAGGGTTAAGTGAGACCCAGTACTTC	CASSQGRTGLSETQYF
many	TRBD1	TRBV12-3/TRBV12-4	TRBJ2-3	TGTGCCAGCAGTCTATCAGGGGGTAGCACAGATACGCAGTATTTT	CASSLSGGSTDTQYF
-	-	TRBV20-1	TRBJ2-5	TGCAGTGCTGACTTACAAGAGACCCAGTACTTC	CSADLQETQYF
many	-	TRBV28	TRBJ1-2	TGTGCCAGCCGCTCGAGGGCCGGGTATGGCTACACCTTC	CASRSRAGYGYTF